Following are 32 T cell receptor beta chains from one sample sequenced in a study of CD8+ T cells in alopecia areata. Described treatment: oral pan-JAK inhibitor, 5-10 mg twice daily. Following extraction, RNA underwent reverse transcription to cDNA, which served as the sequencing template. This table comes from immunoSEQ multiplex PCR, and its TCRdb copy is limited to in-frame clones, with some not included. Of around 180,000 clones listed, about 65% were seen once; the top ten hold under 1.5%. The source was CD4+ T cells sorted from blood, collected at approximately week 50, from a patient treated with tofacitinib. These receptors were collected from a human donor with alopecia areata.

This clone was observed a few times. The chain is built from TRBV7-9 and TRBJ2-7; 10 bases fit TRBD1. This CDR3 is built from 14 residues. The trim removed 5 bases at V and 4 bases at J, leaving 5 bases unmatched. CDR1 and CDR2 (germline): SEHNR, FQNEAQ (reference sequence). The CDR3 sequence: CASSNPGQGYEQYF. The CDR3 DNA is TGTGCCAGCAGCAATCCGGGACAGGGGTACGAGCAGTACTTC.

There are a few counts of this clone. The V and J genes are TRBV27 and TRBJ1-1; D is unresolved. Germline V lookup: CDR1 MNHEY, CDR2 SMNVEV (reference sequence). V was trimmed by 8 bases and J by 0 bases, leaving 16 bases between them. This CDR3 region has 15 residues. CDR3 nucleotide sequence: TGTGCCAGCCGTATTGGGTATCGACTGAACACTGAAGCTTTCTTT. It codes for CASRIGYRLNTEAFF.

The rearrangement uses TRBV29-1 and TRBJ2-3; TRBD2 matches 7 bases. The trim removed 5 bases at V and 4 bases at J, leaving 6 bases unmatched. Germline CDR1 SQVTM, CDR2 ANQGSEA. The length of the CDR3 is 13 residues. CDR3 nucleotide sequence: TGCAGCGTTTCCCTAGCGGTGGCAGATACGCAGTATTTT. Translation: CSVSLAVADTQYF.

The CDR3 DNA reads as TGCGCCAGCAGCCAAGATAGGTTTTGGGGAGAAGCTTTCTTT. Its protein is CASSQDRFWGEAFF. The V call is TRBV4-3, the J call TRBJ1-1, with D unclear. The germline CDR1 and CDR2 sequences are LGHNA and YSLEER. CDR3 length equals 14 residues. V was trimmed by 0 bases and J by 8 bases, leaving 13 bases between them.

The CDR3 reads CASSPYSTDTQYF. As DNA, the CDR3 is TGTGCCAGCTCACCATACTCCACAGATACGCAGTATTTT. V is TRBV18 and J is TRBJ2-3; no clear D. The CDR3 is 13 amino acids. The ends were cut back, 2 bases at V and 2 bases at J, with 5 bases in the middle. The germline V gene has CDR1 KGHSH and CDR2 LQKENI.

The J gene is TRBJ2-6, the V gene TRBV27; TRBD1 aligns across 10 bases. V shed 5 bases, J shed 2 bases, and the junction held 6 bases outside the gene matches. The CDR3 is 17 residues long. In germline, CDR1 is MNHEY, CDR2 SMNVEV (reference sequence). The CDR3 DNA sequence: TGTGCCAGCAGTCGACAGGGGGCCCTACCTGGGGCCAACGTCCTGACTTTC. Residues: CASSRQGALPGANVLTF.

The CDR3 is CASSARRGSPLHF. CDR3 DNA: TGTGCCAGCAGCGCGCGCAGGGGTTCACCCCTCCACTTT. The chain couples TRBV13 to TRBJ1-6; D may be TRBD1 (6 bases). Germline V gives CDR1 PRHDT, CDR2 FYEKMQ (reference sequence). The CDR3 consists of 13 residues. V was trimmed by 5 bases and J by 9 bases, leaving 11 bases between them.

This chain links TRBV20-1 with TRBJ2-3, with D unresolved. Germline CDR1 DFQATT, CDR2 SNEGSKA (reference sequence). V lost 7 bases and J lost 0, with 5 bases in between. The CDR3 sequence is 11 residues long. The CDR3 DNA is TGCAGTGTACCTAGCACAGATACGCAGTATTTT. Protein product: CSVPSTDTQYF.

The V gene is TRBV30, the J gene TRBJ1-3, with a possible D match to TRBD1 (5 bases). The CDR3 covers 15 residues. Germline V gene data show CDR1 as GTSNPN and CDR2 as SVGIG (reference sequence). Trimming cost V 8 bases and J 0 bases, with 17 bases left between them. The CDR3 sequence is CATAAGSSSGNTIYF. In DNA form, the CDR3 reads TGTGCCACCGCCGCAGGGTCGAGCTCTGGAAACACCATATATTTT.

With regard to this clone: This CDR3 is also generated by other DNA sequences in the sample. This chain links TRBV30 with TRBJ2-5, with D hard to call. The CDR3 covers 13 residues. Germline loops: CDR1 GTSNPN, CDR2 SVGIG (reference sequence). Deletions cut 0 bases from V and 1 base from J, with 6 bases between. CDR3 DNA: TGTGCCTGGAGTGTAGGCGGCCAAGAGACCCAGTACTTC. Its translation is CAWSVGGQETQYF.

The gene calls are TRBV7-9 and TRBJ1-2; unclear D gene. V was clipped by 1 base and J by 9 bases, with 15 bases between them. Germline V CDR1 and CDR2: SEHNR, FQNEAQ (reference sequence). The CDR3 has 14 residues. CDR3 region: CASSLVGGDGSYTF. The CDR3 DNA reads as TGTGCCAGCAGCTTAGTTGGCGGGGATGGAAGCTACACCTTC.

This clone was observed a few times. The rearrangement joins TRBV29-1 to TRBJ1-2; D might be TRBD1 (6 bases). The CDR3 contains 13 residues. Germline V gene sequence: CDR1 SQVTM, CDR2 ANQGSEA. Trimming took 4 bases from V and 14 from J, leaving 23 bases between them. The DNA of the CDR3 is TGCAGCGTTGGCGAGGGGGATTCCCTCCGGGGAACCTTC. Translation gives CSVGEGDSLRGTF.

The chain has TRBV7-3 and TRBJ2-5; TRBD2 matches at 7 bases. The J segment lost 5 bases and the V segment lost 6 bases, leaving 6 bases of the junction unmatched. Germline CDR1 and CDR2: SGHTA and FQGTGA. CDR3 length equals 13 residues. CDR3 protein: CASSRGLTETQYF. CDR3 nucleotides: TGTGCCAGCAGTAGGGGACTAACGGAGACCCAGTACTTC.

In its sample, this clone was seen a few times. The chain is built from TRBV5-1 and TRBJ2-7, with TRBD1 as a possible D gene (5 bases). From germline, CDR1 is SGHRS and CDR2 YFSETQ. This CDR3 is 13 amino acids long. Trimming stripped 1 base from V and 3 bases from J, with 8 bases between. CDR3 residues: CASSLQQGYEQYF. The CDR3 nucleotides are TGCGCCAGCAGCTTGCAGCAGGGCTACGAGCAGTACTTC.

CDR3 sequence (DNA): TGTGCCAGCAGTTTTGGTTACCGGCTGAACACTGAAGCTTTCTTT. This gives the protein CASSFGYRLNTEAFF. The chain carries TRBV27 and TRBJ1-1, with D unclear. The CDR3 consists of 15 residues. The V end was cut by 3 bases, the J end by 0 bases, with 11 bases between. Germline V lookup: CDR1 MNHEY, CDR2 SMNVEV (reference sequence).

The J gene is TRBJ1-1, the V gene TRBV10-3; D perhaps matches TRBD1 (5 bases). The CDR3 loop spans 15 amino acids. CDR1 and CDR2 (germline): ENHRY, SYGVKD. V lost 6 bases and J 3 bases, leaving 17 bases between the germline ends. The CDR3: CAIRRTSIMDTEAFF. CDR3 nucleotides: TGTGCCATCAGGAGGACAAGCATTATGGACACTGAAGCTTTCTTT.

The chain employs TRBV29-1 and TRBJ2-7, with 7 bases identical to TRBD1. J was trimmed by 0 bases and V by 7 bases; bases with no gene match: 9. This CDR3 spans 14 amino acids. Per the germline V gene, CDR1 is SQVTM and CDR2 is ANQGSEA. CDR3 region: CSAETGRNSYEQYF. The DNA of the CDR3 is TGCAGCGCCGAGACAGGGAGAAACTCCTACGAGCAGTACTTC.

The chain joins TRBV5-1 to TRBJ2-5; D not resolved. The CDR3 extends over 13 amino acids. V was clipped by 2 bases and J by 3 bases, with 8 bases between them. The V gene's germline CDR1 is SGHRS and CDR2 YFSETQ. As DNA, the CDR3 is TGCGCCAGCAGCTTTTCGGCAGAAGAGACCCAGTACTTC. It yields the protein CASSFSAEETQYF.

This clone was counted once. The CDR3 DNA reads TGTGCCAGCAGGGCAGCACATGCGAGCACAGATACGCAGTATTTT. This codes for CASRAAHASTDTQYF. The chain couples TRBV6-1 to TRBJ2-3; no clear D. Trimming took off 6 bases at V and 0 bases at J, with 13 bases between the two ends. This CDR3 spans 15 amino acids. Per germline, CDR1 MNHNS and CDR2 SASEGT.

The chain links TRBV13 to TRBJ1-2; a weak D match, TRBD1 (5 bases). V was shortened by 1 base and J by 6 bases, with 15 bases between the two germline ends. The CDR3 has 15 residues. Germline V gene data show CDR1 as PRHDT and CDR2 as FYEKMQ (reference sequence). CDR3 amino acids: CASSLERGMGDGYTF. The CDR3 region has the DNA TGTGCCAGCAGCTTAGAGAGGGGAATGGGAGATGGCTACACCTTC.

The chain joins TRBV4-1 to TRBJ2-2; the D is unclear. With 0 bases removed from V and 11 bases from J, the gap between germline ends came to 10 bases. CDR3 length: 13 residues. Germline loops: CDR1 MGHRA, CDR2 YSYEKL. CDR3 loop: CASSQDLIFELFF. The CDR3 DNA reads as TGCGCCAGCAGCCAAGATCTTATCTTCGAGCTGTTTTTT.

This clone was counted between two and nine times. The rearrangement links TRBV6-6 to TRBJ2-3; D perhaps matches TRBD2 (7 bases). The germline V gene has CDR1 MNHNY and CDR2 SVGAGI (reference sequence). The germline V and J ends were trimmed by 10 bases and 4 bases, with 15 bases remaining between them. The CDR3 runs 13 residues. In DNA form, the CDR3 reads TGTGCCATCTCACGGGGGGCCGCAGATACGCAGTATTTT. It encodes CAISRGAADTQYF.

This clone appeared a single time. The chain has TRBV10-3 and TRBJ1-1; D gene uncertain. Trimming removed 6 bases at V and 11 bases at J, with 16 bases between. This CDR3 region has 12 residues. Germline V gene sequence: CDR1 ENHRY, CDR2 SYGVKD. The CDR3, as DNA: TGTGCCATCAGGAACTTAACCGCAGTGGCTTTCTTT. Its translation is CAIRNLTAVAFF.

The rearrangement joins TRBV14 to TRBJ1-2; 7 bases align to TRBD1. Germline V lookup: CDR1 SGHDN, CDR2 FVKESK. Trimming at V came to 4 bases and at J to 8 bases, leaving 4 bases not matched to a gene. The CDR3 spans 12 residues. The CDR3 region has the DNA TGTGCCAGCAGCCCCCTGGACAGGGGCTACACCTTC. Amino acid sequence: CASSPLDRGYTF.

As regards this clone: This same CDR3 is encoded by further DNA sequences in the sample. The J gene is TRBJ1-1, the V gene TRBV29-1; TRBD1 is a possible D gene (5 bases). Germline loops: CDR1 SQVTM, CDR2 ANQGSEA. This CDR3 is built from 13 residues. V dropped 3 bases and J dropped 2 bases, with 10 bases sitting between them. The CDR3 protein is CSVEGRANTEAFF. For the CDR3, the DNA is TGCAGCGTTGAGGGCAGGGCTAACACTGAAGCTTTCTTT.

The rearrangement links TRBV29-1 to TRBJ2-3; D uncertain. Germline CDR1 SQVTM, CDR2 ANQGSEA. The V end lost 8 bases, the J end lost 2 bases, and 14 bases lay between the germline ends. This CDR3 comprises 13 residues. CDR3 sequence reads: CSPARVITDTQYF. CDR3 in DNA: TGCAGCCCGGCAAGGGTTATCACAGATACGCAGTATTTT.

The chain links TRBV29-1 to TRBJ1-4; 8 bases line up with TRBD1. Trimming took 7 bases from V and 7 from J; bases not matched to a gene: 2. Germline V CDR1 and CDR2: SQVTM, ANQGSEA. This CDR3 has 11 amino acids. The DNA of the CDR3 is TGCAGCGCCGGACAGGGTGAAAAACTGTTTTTT. Encoded protein: CSAGQGEKLFF.

This clone was seen once. This specimen includes other DNA sequences encoding the same CDR3. The chain couples TRBV29-1 to TRBJ1-1, with D uncertain. CDR1 and CDR2 from the germline V gene are SQVTM and ANQGSEA. CDR3 length: 12 residues. Between the trimmed V and J ends, which lost 0 bases and 5 bases, there was a span of 7 bases. The CDR3 here is CSVEDPGTEAFF. The CDR3 coding sequence is TGCAGCGTTGAAGACCCCGGAACTGAAGCTTTCTTT.

Note on this clone: The same CDR3 can be traced to other DNA sequences in this sample. The rearrangement joins TRBV29-1 to TRBJ2-7; TRBD1 matches 7 bases. Germline V gene lookup returns CDR1 SQVTM and CDR2 ANQGSEA. Trimming removed 6 bases from V and 2 bases from J; junction bases left unmatched: 4. This CDR3 has 12 amino acids. This chain's CDR3 is CSVKDRAYEQYF. For the CDR3, the DNA is TGCAGCGTGAAAGACAGGGCCTACGAGCAGTACTTC.

The chain links TRBV29-1 to TRBJ2-2, with 9 bases fitting TRBD1. The V gene's germline CDR1 is SQVTM and CDR2 ANQGSEA. The CDR3 loop spans 13 amino acids. Trimming took 7 bases from V and 7 from J; bases not matched to a gene: 7. The DNA for the CDR3 is TGCAGCGCTGGGACAGGGAAGATCGGGGAGCTGTTTTTT. This translates into CSAGTGKIGELFF.

This chain links TRBV29-1 with TRBJ1-1, with D possibly being TRBD1 (5 bases). There are 16 residues in the CDR3. With 0 bases removed from V and 4 bases from J, the gap between germline ends came to 18 bases. Germline V gene data show CDR1 as SQVTM and CDR2 as ANQGSEA. The CDR3 coding sequence is TGCAGCGTTGAAGATACCTTGTTAGGGGAGGCCACTGAAGCTTTCTTT. It yields the protein CSVEDTLLGEATEAFF.

Concerning this clone itself: The sample holds other DNA sequences that translate to the same CDR3. The rearrangement uses TRBV29-1 and TRBJ2-5; TRBD1 or TRBD2 may be the D gene (5 bases each). The V end was cut by 6 bases, the J end by 1 base, with 12 bases between. CDR3 length equals 13 residues. Germline-derived CDR1 and CDR2 are SQVTM and ANQGSEA. The chain's CDR3 is CSVRRDPQETQYF. The CDR3 DNA sequence: TGCAGCGTGCGCCGGGACCCCCAAGAGACCCAGTACTTC.